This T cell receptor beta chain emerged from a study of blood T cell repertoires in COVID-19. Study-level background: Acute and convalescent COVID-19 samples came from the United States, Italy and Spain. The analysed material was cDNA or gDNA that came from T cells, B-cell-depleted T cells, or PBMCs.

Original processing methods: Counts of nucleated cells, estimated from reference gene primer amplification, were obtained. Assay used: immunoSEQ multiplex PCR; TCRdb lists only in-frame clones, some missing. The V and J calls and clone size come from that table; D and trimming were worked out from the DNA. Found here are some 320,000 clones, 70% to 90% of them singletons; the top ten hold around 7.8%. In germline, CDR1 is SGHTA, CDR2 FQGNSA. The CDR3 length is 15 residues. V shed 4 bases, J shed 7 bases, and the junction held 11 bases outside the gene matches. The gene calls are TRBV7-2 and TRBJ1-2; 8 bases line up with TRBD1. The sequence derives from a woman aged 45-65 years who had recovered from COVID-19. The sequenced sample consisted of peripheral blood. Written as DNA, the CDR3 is TGTGCCAGCAGCTCGAGCCCGGACAGGGCCTCTGGCTACACCTTC. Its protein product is CASSSSPDRASGYTF.